Below, 20 T cell receptor beta chains from the same sample are listed, as sequenced in a study of T-cell reconstitution after alpha-beta-depleted transplantation in children. The TCRbeta library incorporated unique molecular identifiers. TCRdb independently ran MiXCR on the PCR reads; one entry per CDR3 protein. The data contain about 200,000 distinct CDR3 sequences, roughly 7% of them seen just once; the ten biggest clones take up just over 5.5%. Sequencing used PBMCs, obtained before TCRalphabeta/CD19-depleted stem cell transplant. These receptors were taken from a boy aged 2 to 10 with acute lymphoblastic leukemia, due to receive a stem cell transplant.

This clonotype was seen many times. V and J are TRBV20-1 and TRBJ2-3; TRBD2 aligns across 8 bases. Per the germline V gene, CDR1 is DFQATT and CDR2 is SNEGSKA (reference sequence). The CDR3 is 14 amino acids. V lost 4 bases and J lost 5; bases outside the gene matches: 8. The CDR3 region is CSATRGLAGDTQYF. The DNA of the CDR3 is TGCAGTGCTACCAGAGGGCTAGCGGGAGATACGCAGTATTTT.

This clonotype was observed at least ten times. V is TRBV29-1 and J is TRBJ1-4; TRBD1 matches 7 bases. V shed 7 bases, J shed 5 bases, and the junction held 7 bases outside the gene matches. The CDR3 is 13 residues long. Germline-derived CDR1 and CDR2 are SQVTM and ANQGSEA. CDR3 in amino acids: CSAWDSRNEKLFF. The CDR3 nucleotides are TGCAGCGCGTGGGACAGTCGAAATGAAAAACTGTTTTTT.

This clonotype was observed at least ten times. The V and J genes are TRBV29-1 and TRBJ2-5, with D tentatively TRBD1 or TRBD2 (7 bases each). This CDR3 comprises 13 residues. In germline, CDR1 is SQVTM, CDR2 ANQGSEA. The CDR3 sequence is CSSGGDAQGTQYF. In DNA, the CDR3 is TGCAGTTCAGGGGGGGACGCCCAAGGCACCCAGTACTTC.

The table lists this clonotype with many counts. The CDR3 DNA sequence: TGTGCCAGCAGCTGGGGACAGGGCTCTGGAAACACCATATATTTT. Translating it yields CASSWGQGSGNTIYF. The J gene is TRBJ1-3, the V gene TRBV7-9, with TRBD1 identical over 9 bases. Losses at the gene ends were 4 bases for V and 0 bases for J; bases not matched to a gene: 1. The CDR3 covers 15 residues. Germline V gene lookup returns CDR1 SEHNR and CDR2 FQNEAQ (reference sequence). The variable domain in full, completed from reference TRBV7-9 and TRBJ1-3, reads DTGVSQNPRHKITKRGQNVTFRCDPISEHNRLYWYRQTLGQGPEFLTYFQNEAQLEKSRLLSDRFSAERPKGSFSTLEIQRTEQGDSAMYLCASSWGQGSGNTIYFGEGSWLTVV.

This clonotype was counted at least ten times. This chain uses TRBV12-3 or TRBV12-4 with TRBJ2-7; TRBD2 matches at 9 bases. The CDR3 covers 14 residues. Trimming at V came to 3 bases and at J to 3 bases, leaving 3 bases not matched to a gene. The CDR3: CASSFGLASYEQYF. CDR3 DNA sequence: TGTGCCAGCAGTTTCGGACTAGCGAGCTACGAGCAGTACTTC.

In its sample, this clonotype was seen many times. This chain uses TRBV7-9 with TRBJ2-1; D remains ambiguous. Germline-derived CDR1 and CDR2 are SEHNR and FQNEAQ (reference sequence). This CDR3 has 10 amino acids. The V gene lost 4 bases and the J gene lost 14 bases, with 9 bases spanning the gap. CDR3: CASSSAEEFF. CDR3 in DNA: TGTGCCAGCAGCTCCGCCGAGGAGTTCTTC.

In this sample, this clonotype turned up a few times. This chain links TRBV20-1 with TRBJ2-1, with 8 bases lining up with TRBD2. V gave up 3 bases and J gave up 13 bases; unmatched junction bases: 14. The CDR3 loop spans 14 amino acids. The germline gives CDR1 DFQATT, CDR2 SNEGSKA (reference sequence). CDR3 loop: CSASRAGTSLQQFF. DNA of the CDR3: TGCAGTGCTAGCCGCGCCGGGACTAGTCTCCAACAGTTCTTC.

On this clonotype: A read error is possible here, since a much larger clone lies one base away. Here the CDR3 omits its conserved ending phenylalanine or tryptophan, so a read error is the likely source. The chain uses TRBV12-3 or TRBV12-4 and TRBJ2-7, with 9 bases matching TRBD1. This CDR3 contains 15 residues. The V segment lost 4 bases and the J segment 4 bases; nucleotides outside the gene matches: 8. CDR3 in DNA: TGTGCCAGCAGTTCCCTCGGGACAGGGCAATACGAGCAGTACTCC. Translating gives CASSSLGTGQYEQYS.

The chain carries TRBV7-9 and TRBJ2-2; D call uncertain. The CDR3 is 13 residues long. Trimming took off 3 bases at V and 7 bases at J, with 9 bases between the two ends. The germline gives CDR1 SEHNR, CDR2 FQNEAQ (reference sequence). CDR3 residues: CASSFGRIGELFF. In nucleotides, the CDR3 is TGTGCCAGCAGCTTTGGACGGATCGGGGAGCTGTTTTTT. The full variable domain, rest sourced from reference TRBV7-9 and TRBJ2-2, is DTGVSQNPRHKITKRGQNVTFRCDPISEHNRLYWYRQTLGQGPEFLTYFQNEAQLEKSRLLSDRFSAERPKGSFSTLEIQRTEQGDSAMYLCASSFGRIGELFFGEGSRLTVL.

At least ten counts were recorded for this clonotype. The chain has TRBV5-1 and TRBJ2-7; 7 bases agree with TRBD1. Germline loops: CDR1 SGHRS, CDR2 YFSETQ. The CDR3 is made up of 12 amino acids. J was trimmed by 5 bases and V by 4 bases; bases with no gene match: 3. CDR3 residues: CASSHDRDEQYF. The CDR3 DNA is TGCGCCAGCAGCCATGACAGGGACGAGCAGTACTTC.

Ten or more counts support this clonotype. The chain recombines TRBV14 with TRBJ1-3; D gene unclear. The CDR3 sequence is 13 residues long. Trimming cost V 2 bases and J 4 bases, with 6 bases left between them. Looked up from germline, CDR1 is SGHDN and CDR2 is FVKESK. Here the CDR3 DNA reads TGTGCCAGCAGCCAATATACGGGAAACACCATATATTTT. Translating it yields CASSQYTGNTIYF.

This clonotype was found many times. The chain carries TRBV12-3 or TRBV12-4 and TRBJ1-1, with 7 bases lining up with TRBD1. J gave up 5 bases and V 1 base, and 7 bases lay outside the gene matches. The CDR3 extends over 15 amino acids. CDR3 nucleotide sequence: TGTGCCAGCAGTTTAGGCCGACAGGGTTTGACTGAAGCTTTCTTT. Protein sequence: CASSLGRQGLTEAFF.

The sample holds many counts of this clonotype. J is TRBJ2-1 and V is TRBV28; no definite D call. Trimming left V 3 bases short and J 8 bases short, with 5 bases between. The germline V gene encodes CDR1 MDHEN and CDR2 SYDVKM. The CDR3 consists of 11 residues. This CDR3 reads CASSFMDEQFF. Written as DNA, the CDR3 is TGTGCCAGCAGTTTCATGGATGAGCAGTTCTTC. Looking up the rest from reference TRBV28 and TRBJ2-1 gives the full variable domain: DVKVTQSSRYLVKRTGEKVFLECVQDMDHENMFWYRQDPGLGLRLIYFSYDVKMKEKGDIPEGYSVSREKKERFSLILESASTNQTSMYLCASSFMDEQFFGPGTRLTVL.

This clonotype was observed at least ten times. The V call is TRBV20-1, the J call TRBJ2-7; TRBD2 matches at 10 bases. The CDR3 totals 18 residues. Germline V lookup: CDR1 DFQATT, CDR2 SNEGSKA (reference sequence). The V gene end was trimmed by 0 bases and the J gene end by 0 bases; junction bases not matched to a gene: 11. As DNA, the CDR3 is TGCAGTGCTAGAGATTCTGGAAAAATAGCGGGAGGCTCCTACGAGCAGTACTTC. It translates to CSARDSGKIAGGSYEQYF.

This clonotype has at least ten counts. V is TRBV20-1 and J is TRBJ2-1, with TRBD2 identical over 8 bases. This CDR3 is built from 14 residues. The germline gives CDR1 DFQATT, CDR2 SNEGSKA (reference sequence). The J segment lost 6 bases and the V segment lost 5 bases, leaving 9 bases of the junction unmatched. The CDR3 DNA reads TGCAGTGCTCCCTTTAGCGGGATTGTCAATGAGCAGTTCTTC. This translates into CSAPFSGIVNEQFF.

This clonotype showed up many times. The chain couples TRBV28 to TRBJ1-6, with 9 positions matching TRBD1. Trimming cost V 3 bases and J 6 bases; bases outside gene matches: 3. The CDR3 sequence is 15 residues long. From germline, CDR1 is MDHEN and CDR2 SYDVKM. The CDR3 is CASSFGDRVNSPLHF. The CDR3 region has the DNA TGTGCCAGCAGTTTTGGGGACAGGGTTAATTCACCCCTCCACTTT.

The gene calls are TRBV5-1 and TRBJ1-2; D not resolved. CDR1 is SGHRS, CDR2 YFSETQ, per germline. This CDR3 spans 14 amino acids. V was shortened by 2 bases and J by 3 bases, with 11 bases between the two germline ends. The CDR3 is CASSLQTQDYGYTF. The CDR3 DNA reads TGCGCCAGCAGCTTACAAACTCAAGACTATGGCTACACCTTC.

CDR3 bases: TGTGCCAGCAGTGAAGGCAGGGCAAGGAACACTGAAGCTTTCTTT. It is translated as CASSEGRARNTEAFF. The J gene is TRBJ1-1, the V gene TRBV2; D possibly corresponds to TRBD1 (5 bases). Per the germline V gene, CDR1 is SNHLY and CDR2 is FYNNEI. This CDR3 comprises 15 residues. The V end lost 1 base, the J end lost 1 base, and 10 bases lay between the germline ends. Filled out from reference TRBV2 and TRBJ1-1, the complete variable domain reads EPEVTQTPSHQVTQMGQEVILRCVPISNHLYFYWYRQILGQKVEFLVSFYNNEISEKSEIFDDQFSVERPDGSNFTLKIRSTKLEDSAMYFCASSEGRARNTEAFFGQGTRLTVV.

This clonotype came up a few times. The chain joins TRBV18 to TRBJ2-5; TRBD2 is a possible D gene (7 bases). Germline V gene data show CDR1 as KGHSH and CDR2 as LQKENI. V was clipped by 5 bases and J by 4 bases, with 26 bases between them. The CDR3 runs to 18 residues. The CDR3 spells CASSTGTRDYGGRETQYF. The CDR3 DNA follows: TGTGCCAGCTCAACCGGGACAAGGGACTACGGTGGTCGAGAGACCCAGTACTTC.

This chain links TRBV6-2 or TRBV6-3 with TRBJ1-5, with 7 positions matching TRBD1. The CDR3 runs to 20 residues. Trimming at V came to 1 base and at J to 0 bases, leaving 15 bases not matched to a gene. Per germline, CDR1 MNHEY and CDR2 SVGEGT. CDR3 DNA sequence: TGTGCCAGCAGTTACTTGGGAATTGGACAGGAGATCAATAGCAATCAGCCCCAGCATTTT. Protein: CASSYLGIGQEINSNQPQHF.